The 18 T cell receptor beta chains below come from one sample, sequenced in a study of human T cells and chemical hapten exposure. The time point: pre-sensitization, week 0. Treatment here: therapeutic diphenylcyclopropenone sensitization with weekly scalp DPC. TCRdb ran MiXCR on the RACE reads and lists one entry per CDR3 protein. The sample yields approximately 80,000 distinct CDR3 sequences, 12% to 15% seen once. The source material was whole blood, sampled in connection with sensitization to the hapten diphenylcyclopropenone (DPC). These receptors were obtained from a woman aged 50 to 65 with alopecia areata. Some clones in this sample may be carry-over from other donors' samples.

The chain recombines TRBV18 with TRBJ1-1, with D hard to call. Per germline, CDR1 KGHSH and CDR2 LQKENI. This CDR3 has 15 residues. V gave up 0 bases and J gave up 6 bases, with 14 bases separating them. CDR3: CASSPPGRLGSEAFF. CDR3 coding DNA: TGTGCCAGCTCACCACCGGGCAGACTCGGCTCTGAAGCTTTCTTT.

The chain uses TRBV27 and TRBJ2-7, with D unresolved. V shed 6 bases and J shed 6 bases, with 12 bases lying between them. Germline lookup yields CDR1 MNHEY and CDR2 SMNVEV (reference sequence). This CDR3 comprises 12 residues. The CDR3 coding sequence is TGTGCCAGCAGCCCTCGCGTCGGCGAGCAGTACTTC. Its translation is CASSPRVGEQYF.

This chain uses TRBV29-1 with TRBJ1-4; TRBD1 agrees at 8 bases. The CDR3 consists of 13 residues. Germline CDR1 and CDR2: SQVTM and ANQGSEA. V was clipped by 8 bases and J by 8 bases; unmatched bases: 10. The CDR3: CSTRQGSNEKLFF. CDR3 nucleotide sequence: TGCAGCACTAGACAGGGGAGTAACGAAAAACTGTTTTTT.

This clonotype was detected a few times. The CDR3 DNA follows: TGCAGCGTTGAAGAGTCGGGCGGAGCTGAAGCTTTCTTT. The encoded protein is CSVEESGGAEAFF. J is TRBJ1-1 and V is TRBV29-1; no reliable D call. V was pared by 0 bases and J by 6 bases, with 11 bases between. This CDR3 contains 13 residues. CDR1 and CDR2 from the germline V gene are SQVTM and ANQGSEA.

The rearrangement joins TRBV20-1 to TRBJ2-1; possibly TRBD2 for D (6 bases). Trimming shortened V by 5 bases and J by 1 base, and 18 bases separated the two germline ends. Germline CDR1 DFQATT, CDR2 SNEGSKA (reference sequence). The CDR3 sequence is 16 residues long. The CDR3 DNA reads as TGCAGTGCTGACCCACTTAGCGGTAATTCCTACAATGAGCAGTTCTTC. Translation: CSADPLSGNSYNEQFF.

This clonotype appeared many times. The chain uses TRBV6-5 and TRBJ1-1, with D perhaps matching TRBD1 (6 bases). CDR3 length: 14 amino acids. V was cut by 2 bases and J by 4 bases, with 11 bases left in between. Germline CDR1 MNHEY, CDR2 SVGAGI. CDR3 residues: CASSYGGRVTEAFF. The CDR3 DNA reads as TGTGCCAGCAGTTACGGGGGGCGCGTCACTGAAGCTTTCTTT.

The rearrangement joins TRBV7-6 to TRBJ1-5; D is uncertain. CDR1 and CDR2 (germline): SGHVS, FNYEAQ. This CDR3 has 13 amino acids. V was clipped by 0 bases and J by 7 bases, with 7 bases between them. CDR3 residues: CASSLADQQPQHF. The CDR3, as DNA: TGTGCCAGCAGCTTAGCTGATCAGCAGCCCCAGCATTTT. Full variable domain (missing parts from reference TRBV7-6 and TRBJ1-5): GAGVSQSPRYKVTKRGQDVALRCDPISGHVSLYWYRQALGQGPEFLTYFNYEAQQDKSGLPNDRFSAERPEGSISTLTIQRTEQRDSAMYRCASSLADQQPQHFGDGTRLSIL.

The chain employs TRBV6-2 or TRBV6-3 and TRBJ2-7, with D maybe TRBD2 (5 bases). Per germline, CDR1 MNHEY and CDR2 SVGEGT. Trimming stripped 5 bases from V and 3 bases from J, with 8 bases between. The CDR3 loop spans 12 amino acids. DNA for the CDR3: TGTGCCAGCAGTAACCGGGGCTACGAGCAGTACTTC. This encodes CASSNRGYEQYF.

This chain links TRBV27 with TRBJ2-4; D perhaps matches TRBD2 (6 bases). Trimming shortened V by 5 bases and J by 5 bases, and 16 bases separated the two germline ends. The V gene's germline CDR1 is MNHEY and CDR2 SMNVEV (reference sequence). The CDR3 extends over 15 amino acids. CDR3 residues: CASSPKGREENIQYF. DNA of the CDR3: TGTGCCAGCAGTCCAAAAGGCAGGGAGGAAAACATTCAGTACTTC.

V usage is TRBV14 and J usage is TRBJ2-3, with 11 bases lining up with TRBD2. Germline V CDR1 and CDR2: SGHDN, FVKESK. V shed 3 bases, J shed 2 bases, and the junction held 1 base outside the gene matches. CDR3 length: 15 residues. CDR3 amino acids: CASSQGLADTDTQYF. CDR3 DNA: TGTGCCAGCAGCCAGGGACTAGCGGACACAGATACGCAGTATTTT. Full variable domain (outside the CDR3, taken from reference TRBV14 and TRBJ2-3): EAGVTQFPSHSVIEKGQTVTLRCDPISGHDNLYWYRRVMGKEIKFLLHFVKESKQDESGMPNNRFLAERTGGTYSTLKVQPAELEDSGVYFCASSQGLADTDTQYFGPGTRLTVL.

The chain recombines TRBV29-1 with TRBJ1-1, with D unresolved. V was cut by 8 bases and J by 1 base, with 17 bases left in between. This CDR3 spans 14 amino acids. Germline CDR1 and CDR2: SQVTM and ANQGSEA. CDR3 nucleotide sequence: TGCAGCTTGCAGGACGCGCCAGGGAACACTGAAGCTTTCTTT. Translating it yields CSLQDAPGNTEAFF.

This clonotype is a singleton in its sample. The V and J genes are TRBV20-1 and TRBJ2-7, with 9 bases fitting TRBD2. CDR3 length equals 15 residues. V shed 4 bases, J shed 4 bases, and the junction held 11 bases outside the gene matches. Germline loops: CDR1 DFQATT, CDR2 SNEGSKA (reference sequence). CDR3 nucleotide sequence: TGCAGTGCTAAAGCCCCGACTAGCGGAACTTACGAGCAGTACTTC. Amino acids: CSAKAPTSGTYEQYF.

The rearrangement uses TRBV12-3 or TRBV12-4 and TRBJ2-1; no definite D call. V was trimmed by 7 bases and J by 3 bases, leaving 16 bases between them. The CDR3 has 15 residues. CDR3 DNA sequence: TGTGCCAGCACCGACGCAATGATCCTCTACAATGAGCAGTTCTTC. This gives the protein CASTDAMILYNEQFF.

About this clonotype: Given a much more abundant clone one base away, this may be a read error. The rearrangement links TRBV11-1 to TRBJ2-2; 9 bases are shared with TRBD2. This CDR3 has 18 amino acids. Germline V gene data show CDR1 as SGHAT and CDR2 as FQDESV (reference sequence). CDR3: CASRPGLAFTPDTGELSF. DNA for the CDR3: TGTGCCAGCAGACCGGGACTAGCCTTTACCCCTGACACCGGGGAGCTGTCTTTT.

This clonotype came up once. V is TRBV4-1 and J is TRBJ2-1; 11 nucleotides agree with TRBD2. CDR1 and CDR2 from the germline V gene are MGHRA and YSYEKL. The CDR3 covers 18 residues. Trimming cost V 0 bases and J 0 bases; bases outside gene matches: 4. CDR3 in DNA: TGCGCCAGCAGCCAAGAGGGACTAGCGGCAAGCTCCTACAATGAGCAGTTCTTC. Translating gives CASSQEGLAASSYNEQFF.

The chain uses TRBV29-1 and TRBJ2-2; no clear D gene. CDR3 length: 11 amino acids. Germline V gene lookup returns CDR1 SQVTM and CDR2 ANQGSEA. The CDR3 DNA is TGCAGTTACACAGACACCGGGGAGCTGTTTTTT. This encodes CSYTDTGELFF.

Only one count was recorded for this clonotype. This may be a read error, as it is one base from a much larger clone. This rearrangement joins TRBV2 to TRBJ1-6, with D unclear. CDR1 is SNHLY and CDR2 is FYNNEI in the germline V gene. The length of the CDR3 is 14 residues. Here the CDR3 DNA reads TGTGCCAGCAGTGAAGGGCAGTTTAATCCACCCCTCCACTTT. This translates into CASSEGQFNPPLHF.

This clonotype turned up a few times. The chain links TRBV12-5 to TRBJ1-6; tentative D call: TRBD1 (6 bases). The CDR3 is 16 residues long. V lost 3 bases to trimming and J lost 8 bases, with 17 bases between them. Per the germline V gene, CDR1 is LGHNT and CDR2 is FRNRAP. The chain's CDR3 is CASGFLRTVGHSPLHF. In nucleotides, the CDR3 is TGTGCTAGTGGTTTCCTTCGGACAGTCGGGCATTCACCCCTCCACTTT. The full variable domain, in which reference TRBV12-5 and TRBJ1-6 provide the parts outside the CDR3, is DARVTQTPRHKVTEMGQEVTMRCQPILGHNTVFWYRQTMMQGLELLAYFRNRAPLDDSGMPKDRFSAEMPDATLATLKIQPSEPRDSAVYFCASGFLRTVGHSPLHFGNGTRLTVT.